The subject of this entry is one T cell receptor beta chain. Its antigen is not known. Assay used: immunoSEQ multiplex PCR; TCRdb lists only in-frame clones, some missing. This table holds about 38,000 clones, around 67% found once. CDR1 and CDR2 (germline): SGHTA, FQGNSA. CDR3 size: 14 residues. V was trimmed by 2 bases and J by 4 bases, leaving 9 bases between them. This record comes from a study of vaccination effects on CD4 cells after COVID-19. Study findings and constraints: Only a single clone (1 of 255 vaccine-induced clones in healthy vaccinees) cross-reacted with common cold coronaviruses.

CD4+ T cells specific for antigen were expanded with viral peptide pools by the ViraFEST assay before sequencing. At the end of over 8 days of culture, CD4+ T cells were isolated. None of the vaccinated had previously contracted SARS-CoV-2, and their nucleocapsid antibodies tested negative. The source is a human donor who received a COVID-19 vaccine. The chain has TRBV7-2 and TRBJ2-1; D remains ambiguous. Specimen: CD4+ T cells from PBMCs cultured with SARS-CoV-2 spike peptides, collected before COVID-19 vaccination. CDR3 nucleotides: TGTGCCAGCAGCTTAAACAGCTATTACAATGAGCAGTTCTTC. Encoded protein: CASSLNSYYNEQFF.